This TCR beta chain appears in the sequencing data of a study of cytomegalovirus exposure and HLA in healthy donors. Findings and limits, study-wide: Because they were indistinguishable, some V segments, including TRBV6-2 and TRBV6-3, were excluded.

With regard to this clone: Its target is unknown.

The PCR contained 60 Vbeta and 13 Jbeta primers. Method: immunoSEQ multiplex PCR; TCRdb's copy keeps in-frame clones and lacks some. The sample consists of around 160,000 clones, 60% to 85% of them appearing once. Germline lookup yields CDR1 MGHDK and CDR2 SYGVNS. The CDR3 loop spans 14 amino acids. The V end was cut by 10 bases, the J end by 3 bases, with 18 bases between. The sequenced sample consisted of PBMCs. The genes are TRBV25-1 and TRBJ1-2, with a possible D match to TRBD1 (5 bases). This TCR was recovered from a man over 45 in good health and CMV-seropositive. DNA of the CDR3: TGTGCCAACAATTTGCGACAGATTTACTATGGCTACACCTTC. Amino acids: CANNLRQIYYGYTF.